Below are 24 T cell receptor beta chains sequenced from a single sample in a study of Ad26.COV2.S vaccination and SARS-CoV-2 variants. The treatment: around 19 received Ad26.COV2.S at low or high dose, single or two shots; about 5 received placebo; per-sample allocation not given. Day 63 following the first vaccine or placebo injection was when the samples were taken. The data were produced by immunoSEQ multiplex PCR, yet TCRdb's version contains in-frame clones alone and is incomplete. The sample lists around 320,000 clones; 70% to 90% were seen once. This material consisted of peripheral blood, taken in a trial of Ad26.COV2.S vaccine versus placebo. Receptor source: a person aged 18-65 years who received the Ad26.COV2.S COVID-19 vaccine or a placebo.

The chain employs TRBV5-1 and TRBJ1-1; a weak D match, TRBD1 (5 bases). The germline gives CDR1 SGHRS, CDR2 YFSETQ. V lost 7 bases to trimming and J lost 1 base, with 11 bases between them. The CDR3 has 13 amino acids. This CDR3 reads CASSDNPNTEAFF. CDR3 nucleotides: TGCGCCAGCTCGGACAACCCGAACACTGAAGCTTTCTTT.

The chain employs TRBV5-6 and TRBJ1-4; D gene uncertain. The V end was cut by 4 bases, the J end by 5 bases, with 9 bases between. The CDR3 is made up of 13 amino acids. The germline gives CDR1 SGHDT, CDR2 YYEEEE. CDR3 nucleotides: TGTGCCAGCAGCCATGATGAGAATGAAAAACTGTTTTTT. Translated, it gives CASSHDENEKLFF.

This chain joins TRBV10-3 and TRBJ2-3; TRBD1 agrees at 10 bases. The germline V gene has CDR1 ENHRY and CDR2 SYGVKD. This CDR3 comprises 15 residues. V lost 4 bases and J lost 5; bases outside the gene matches: 6. The CDR3 is CAISAGTGVVDTQYF. In DNA, the CDR3 is TGTGCCATCAGTGCAGGGACAGGGGTGGTAGATACGCAGTATTTT.

The chain has TRBV5-1 and TRBJ1-5; 9 nucleotides agree with TRBD1. This CDR3 is 19 amino acids long. CDR1 SGHRS and CDR2 YFSETQ come from the germline V gene. V shed 0 bases, J shed 1 base, and the junction held 11 bases outside the gene matches. The CDR3 DNA sequence: TGCGCCAGCAGCTTGGCGCCTAGGACAGGGGTCTTGAGCAATCAGCCCCAGCATTTT. Translated: CASSLAPRTGVLSNQPQHF.

The chain links TRBV5-1 to TRBJ1-5, with D possibly TRBD1 on 5 matching bases. Trimming took off 0 bases at V and 8 bases at J, with 12 bases between the two ends. The CDR3 is made up of 14 amino acids. CDR1 SGHRS and CDR2 YFSETQ come from the germline V gene. DNA for the CDR3: TGCGCCAGCAGCTTGGAAGGGGAGAGGGAGCCCCAGCATTTT. Translating it yields CASSLEGEREPQHF.

The chain has TRBV25-1 and TRBJ1-2; D not certain. The length of the CDR3 is 13 residues. V lost 3 bases, J lost 7 bases, and 12 bases lay in between. The germline V gene has CDR1 MGHDK and CDR2 SYGVNS. The CDR3: CASSDTIRSGYTF. In DNA form, the CDR3 reads TGTGCCAGCAGTGACACGATCAGGTCTGGCTACACCTTC.

The chain carries TRBV6-2 or TRBV6-3 and TRBJ1-6, with a weak D call TRBD1 (5 bases). V was clipped by 2 bases and J by 7 bases, with 12 bases between them. This CDR3 spans 15 amino acids. Germline-derived CDR1 and CDR2 are MNHEY and SVGEGT. This chain's CDR3 is CASSYPGRINSPLHF. CDR3 bases: TGTGCCAGCAGTTACCCGGGACGAATAAATTCACCCCTCCACTTT.

To note about this clone: Other DNA sequences of this sample code for an identical CDR3. This chain connects TRBV19 to TRBJ1-5; the D is unclear. The CDR3 spans 14 residues. Trimming cost V 2 bases and J 4 bases, with 9 bases left between them. The germline gives CDR1 LNHDA, CDR2 SQIVND (reference sequence). The CDR3 bases are TGTGCCAGTAGTATAACGGGCAGTAATCAGCCCCAGCATTTT. Translation: CASSITGSNQPQHF.

The V and J genes are TRBV2 and TRBJ1-1; D might be TRBD1 (5 bases). The CDR3 sequence is 14 residues long. The germline V gene has CDR1 SNHLY and CDR2 FYNNEI. The V and J ends lost 4 bases and 4 bases respectively, with 13 bases between them. CDR3 DNA: TGTGCCAGCAGTGTCGAGGGGAGGGTCACTGAAGCTTTCTTT. The encoded protein is CASSVEGRVTEAFF.

This sequence joins TRBV30 and TRBJ1-1; D is unresolved. The CDR3 extends over 13 amino acids. The V and J ends lost 8 bases and 0 bases respectively, with 13 bases between them. The germline V gene has CDR1 GTSNPN and CDR2 SVGIG (reference sequence). The CDR3 protein is CARRQGLNTEAFF. For the CDR3, the DNA is TGTGCCCGCCGGCAAGGGCTGAACACTGAAGCTTTCTTT.

The chain couples TRBV4-3 to TRBJ2-1; D perhaps matches TRBD2 (6 bases). CDR3 length: 15 amino acids. Trimming removed 3 bases from V and 9 bases from J, with 18 bases in between. From germline, CDR1 is LGHNA and CDR2 YSLEER. The CDR3 region has the DNA TGCGCCAGCAGCCACCGGGGTCTAGTTAGCGGTGAGCAGTTCTTC. It encodes CASSHRGLVSGEQFF.

This chain connects TRBV5-1 to TRBJ2-7, with 8 bases matching TRBD2. J lost 0 bases, V lost 0 bases, and 5 bases had no gene match. Looked up from germline, CDR1 is SGHRS and CDR2 is YFSETQ. The CDR3 extends over 16 amino acids. CDR3 DNA sequence: TGCGCCAGCAGCTTGGATGTAGCGGGGAGCTCCTACGAGCAGTACTTC. As protein: CASSLDVAGSSYEQYF. Combining the CDR3 with reference TRBV5-1 and TRBJ2-7 gives the whole variable domain KAGVTQTPRYLIKTRGQQVTLSCSPISGHRSVSWYQQTPGQGLQFLFEYFSETQRNKGNFPGRFSGRQFSNSRSEMNVSTLELGDSALYLCASSLDVAGSSYEQYFGPGTRLTVT.

This clone was found a few times. The CDR3 nucleotides are TGCGCCAGCAGCTCCCTAGGGACACCGACCTACAATGAGCAGTTCTTC. Its translation: CASSSLGTPTYNEQFF. J is TRBJ2-1 and V is TRBV5-1, with D possibly matching TRBD1 (6 bases). There are 16 residues in the CDR3. V was pared by 3 bases and J by 2 bases, with 15 bases between. Germline V gene sequence: CDR1 SGHRS, CDR2 YFSETQ. Looking up the rest from reference TRBV5-1 and TRBJ2-1 gives the full variable domain: KAGVTQTPRYLIKTRGQQVTLSCSPISGHRSVSWYQQTPGQGLQFLFEYFSETQRNKGNFPGRFSGRQFSNSRSEMNVSTLELGDSALYLCASSSLGTPTYNEQFFGPGTRLTVL.

V gene TRBV7-2 combines with J gene TRBJ1-4; D remains ambiguous. Per germline, CDR1 SGHTA and CDR2 FQGNSA. Trimming pared 1 base from V and 7 bases from J, leaving 16 bases between. CDR3 size: 16 residues. Here the CDR3 DNA reads TGTGCCAGCAGCTTAGGGCGTCGCGCCGTCTCTGAAAAACTGTTTTTT. The encoded protein is CASSLGRRAVSEKLFF.

The rearrangement links TRBV6-4 to TRBJ2-3, with 7 positions matching TRBD2. Germline CDR1 is MRHNA and CDR2 is SNTAGT. The CDR3 contains 13 residues. Unmatched junction bases numbered 5, after V lost 4 bases and J lost 7 bases. CDR3 region: CASSVEGGNTQYF. CDR3 sequence (DNA): TGTGCCAGCAGTGTCGAGGGAGGGAATACGCAGTATTTT.

V gene TRBV5-4 combines with J gene TRBJ2-3; 9 nucleotides line up with TRBD2. There are 16 residues in the CDR3. From germline, CDR1 is SGHNT and CDR2 YYREEE (reference sequence). V dropped 1 base and J dropped 3; count of bases not matched to a gene: 6. The CDR3 protein is CASSLKLTSGTDTQYF. The CDR3 bases are TGTGCCAGCAGCTTGAAGCTGACTAGCGGAACAGATACGCAGTATTTT.

Comment on this clone: This sample also contains other DNA sequences that code for the same CDR3. The chain combines TRBV18 with TRBJ2-7; D may correspond to TRBD1 or TRBD2 (5 bases each). V was clipped by 3 bases and J by 0 bases, with 9 bases between them. The CDR3 contains 14 residues. The germline CDR1 and CDR2 sequences are KGHSH and LQKENI. In nucleotides, the CDR3 is TGTGCCAGCTCACCCGGGGCCGGCTCCTACGAGCAGTACTTC. Translated: CASSPGAGSYEQYF.

This clone was observed a few times. Here the CDR3 reads CASSVGQGVSNEQFF. As DNA, the CDR3 is TGTGCCAGCAGCGTCGGACAGGGGGTTTCCAATGAGCAGTTCTTC. The gene calls are TRBV9 and TRBJ2-1, with 10 bases matching TRBD1. After removal of 2 bases from V and 6 bases from J, the junction contained 5 bases not matched to a gene. Germline-derived CDR1 and CDR2 are SGDLS and YYNGEE. There are 15 residues in the CDR3.

The chain carries TRBV30 and TRBJ1-4; possible D gene TRBD1, 5 bases. There are 15 residues in the CDR3. V was pared by 3 bases and J by 8 bases, with 19 bases between. CDR1 and CDR2 from the germline V gene are GTSNPN and SVGIG (reference sequence). The CDR3 region is CAWSDPGGEVEKLFF. The CDR3 DNA reads TGTGCCTGGAGCGACCCCGGAGGGGAGGTCGAAAAACTGTTTTTT.

This sequence joins TRBV7-2 and TRBJ1-4; no firm D call. Trimming left V 1 base short and J 5 bases short, with 14 bases between. This CDR3 spans 16 amino acids. Per the germline V gene, CDR1 is SGHTA and CDR2 is FQGNSA. The CDR3 DNA follows: TGTGCCAGCAGCTTAGTTCCGGGATACGACAATGAAAAACTGTTTTTT. This codes for CASSLVPGYDNEKLFF.

This rearrangement joins TRBV30 to TRBJ2-7; TRBD1 might be the D (6 bases). With 4 bases removed from V and 0 bases from J, the gap between germline ends came to 10 bases. The germline V gene encodes CDR1 GTSNPN and CDR2 SVGIG (reference sequence). The CDR3 consists of 13 residues. CDR3 residues: CAWKPGDSYEQYF. Written as DNA, the CDR3 is TGTGCCTGGAAGCCAGGGGACTCCTACGAGCAGTACTTC.

The chain carries TRBV6-1 and TRBJ1-2; the match to TRBD1 covers 9 bases. V lost 3 bases to trimming and J lost 6 bases; unmatched junction nucleotides: 5. Germline V gene data show CDR1 as MNHNS and CDR2 as SASEGT. The CDR3 spans 14 residues. CDR3 region: CASSEGWDRDGYTF. The CDR3 nucleotides are TGTGCCAGCAGTGAGGGGTGGGACAGGGATGGCTACACCTTC.

This clone was counted a single time. The chain uses TRBV9 and TRBJ1-5; 7 bases agree with TRBD1. The CDR3 runs to 14 residues. In germline, CDR1 is SGDLS, CDR2 YYNGEE. The V segment lost 3 bases and the J segment 7 bases; nucleotides outside the gene matches: 7. The CDR3 nucleotides read TGTGCCAGCAGCGCACAGGGGAGTGGGCAGCCCCAGCATTTT. Amino acid sequence: CASSAQGSGQPQHF.

This clone was picked up one time. J is TRBJ1-1 and V is TRBV6-5, with D perhaps matching TRBD1 (6 bases). The CDR3 has 14 amino acids. Trimming took 6 bases from V and 5 from J, leaving 16 bases between them. Germline V gene lookup returns CDR1 MNHEY and CDR2 SVGAGI. The CDR3: CASSSGGGGTEAFF. In DNA, the CDR3 is TGTGCCAGCAGCTCCGGGGGAGGGGGGACTGAAGCTTTCTTT.